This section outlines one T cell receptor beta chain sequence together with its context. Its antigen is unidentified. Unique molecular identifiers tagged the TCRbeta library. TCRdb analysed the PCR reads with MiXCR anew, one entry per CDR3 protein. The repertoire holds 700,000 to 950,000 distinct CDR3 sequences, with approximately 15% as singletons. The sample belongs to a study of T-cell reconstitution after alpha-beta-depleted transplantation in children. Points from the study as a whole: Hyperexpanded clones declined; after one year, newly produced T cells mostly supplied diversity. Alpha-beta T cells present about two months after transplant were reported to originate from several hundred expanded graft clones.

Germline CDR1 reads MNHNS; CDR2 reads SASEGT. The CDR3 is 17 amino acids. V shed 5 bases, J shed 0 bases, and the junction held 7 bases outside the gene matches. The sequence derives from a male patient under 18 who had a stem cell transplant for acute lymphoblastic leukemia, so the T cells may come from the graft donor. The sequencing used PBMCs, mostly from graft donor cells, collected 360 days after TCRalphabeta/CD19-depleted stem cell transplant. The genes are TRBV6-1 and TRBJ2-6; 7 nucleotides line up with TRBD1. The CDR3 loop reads CASSPYRGSSGANVLTF. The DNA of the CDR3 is TGTGCCAGCAGTCCTTACAGGGGAAGCTCTGGGGCCAACGTCCTGACTTTC.